Following are 15 T cell receptor beta chains from one sample sequenced in a study of Graves' ophthalmopathy and Graves' hyperthyroidism. Amplifying from RNA transcripts, the study obtained TCR beta CDR3 regions. First-round RT-PCR employed HTBI primers, with a second-round multiplex PCR after it. TCRdb reanalysed the multiplex PCR reads using MiXCR and keeps one entry per CDR3 protein. The data contain about 410,000 distinct CDR3 sequences, about 17% of them singletons. Sequenced material: peripheral blood. Receptors were obtained from a young woman with Graves' ophthalmopathy.

This clonotype was seen many times. The chain combines TRBV7-3 with TRBJ1-1; the D is unclear. In germline, CDR1 is SGHTA, CDR2 FQGTGA. V was trimmed by 8 bases and J by 4 bases, leaving 14 bases between them. The CDR3 spans 13 residues. In DNA, the CDR3 is TGTGCCAGCCGTTTGGACCTTTCCACTGAAGCTTTCTTT. This encodes CASRLDLSTEAFF.

As regards this clonotype: Since a much larger clone is just one base distant, this may be a read error. The chain joins TRBV6-5 to TRBJ2-5, with D unclear. Germline CDR1 reads MNHEY; CDR2 reads SVGAGI. The length of the CDR3 is 15 residues. The CDR3 nucleotides are TGTGCCAGCAGTTACTCGCTCCAACCCCAAGAGATCCAGTACTTC. Translation gives CASSYSLQPQEIQYF.

This clonotype was seen many times. The chain recombines TRBV5-1 with TRBJ2-6; D unclear. V lost 0 bases and J lost 2, with 3 bases in between. The CDR3 loop spans 14 amino acids. Per germline, CDR1 SGHRS and CDR2 YFSETQ. The CDR3 DNA sequence: TGCGCCAGCAGCTTGGACCCTGGGGCCAACGTCCTGACTTTC. Translation gives CASSLDPGANVLTF.

This clonotype was counted ten times or more. The chain has TRBV7-3 and TRBJ2-5; TRBD2 matches 8 bases. The CDR3 totals 17 residues. V shed 2 bases, J shed 6 bases, and the junction held 14 bases outside the gene matches. Per the germline V gene, CDR1 is SGHTA and CDR2 is FQGTGA. CDR3 sequence (DNA): TGTGCCAGCAGCTTATCGCCCTCGGGGGGGCCGGGAAAGACCCAGTACTTC. Translated: CASSLSPSGGPGKTQYF. The entire variable domain, with the rest obtained from reference TRBV7-3 and TRBJ2-5, is as follows: GAGVSQTPSNKVTEKGKYVELRCDPISGHTALYWYRQSLGQGPEFLIYFQGTGAADDSGLPNDRFFAVRPEGSVSTLKIQRTERGDSAVYLCASSLSPSGGPGKTQYFGPGTRLLVL.

This clonotype was observed at least ten times. This chain links TRBV28 with TRBJ2-7; 8 bases are shared with TRBD2. The CDR3 is 14 amino acids. V gave up 3 bases and J gave up 5 bases; unmatched junction bases: 6. Per germline, CDR1 MDHEN and CDR2 SYDVKM. CDR3 in amino acids: CASSFRSGSDEQYF. The CDR3 DNA follows: TGTGCCAGCAGTTTCCGAAGCGGGAGCGACGAGCAGTACTTC.

In this sample, this clonotype turned up many times. This chain connects TRBV19 to TRBJ2-5; D is uncertain. Germline V gives CDR1 LNHDA, CDR2 SQIVND (reference sequence). This CDR3 spans 11 amino acids. Trimming stripped 8 bases from V and 5 bases from J, with 9 bases between. The CDR3 coding sequence is TGTGCCAGTTGGGGTGCGGAGACCCAGTACTTC. Amino acids: CASWGAETQYF.

This clonotype was picked up many times. The gene calls are TRBV18 and TRBJ2-6, with D unclear. V shed 4 bases and J shed 0 bases, with 13 bases lying between them. Germline CDR1 is KGHSH and CDR2 is LQKENI. This CDR3 contains 17 residues. In nucleotides, the CDR3 is TGTGCCAGCTCACTCTTTACAGCGAGCTCTGGGGCCAACGTCCTGACTTTC. Translation: CASSLFTASSGANVLTF. Supplemented by reference TRBV18 and TRBJ2-6, the full variable domain reads NAGVMQNPRHLVRRRGQEARLRCSPMKGHSHVYWYRQLPEEGLKFMVYLQKENIIDESGMPKERFSAEFPKEGPSILRIQQVVRGDSAAYFCASSLFTASSGANVLTFGAGSRLTVL.

V usage is TRBV28 and J usage is TRBJ1-1; D not resolved. Germline-derived CDR1 and CDR2 are MDHEN and SYDVKM. Between the trimmed V and J ends, which lost 6 bases and 0 bases, there was a span of 14 bases. The CDR3 spans 15 residues. The CDR3 loop reads CASSDHGIMNTEAFF. CDR3 bases: TGTGCCAGCAGCGATCACGGAATAATGAACACTGAAGCTTTCTTT.

This clonotype was counted many times. The rearrangement joins TRBV30 to TRBJ2-7; the D gene is possibly TRBD1 (6 bases). Per the germline V gene, CDR1 is GTSNPN and CDR2 is SVGIG (reference sequence). With 8 bases removed from V and 5 bases from J, the gap between germline ends came to 13 bases. CDR3 length equals 11 residues. The CDR3 DNA sequence: TGTGCCGGAACAGGGATTCACGAGCAGTACTTC. This gives the protein CAGTGIHEQYF.

This clonotype has at least ten counts. V and J are TRBV5-1 and TRBJ2-7; 8 bases match TRBD2. CDR3 size: 15 residues. Looked up from germline, CDR1 is SGHRS and CDR2 is YFSETQ. V trimming: 2 bases; J trimming: 5 bases; junction bases outside the gene matches: 9. CDR3 in DNA: TGCGCCAGCAGCTTACCTAAAGCGGGAGTAAACGAGCAGTACTTC. Residues: CASSLPKAGVNEQYF.

Many counts were recorded for this clonotype. This rearrangement joins TRBV7-2 to TRBJ1-5; D is uncertain. The CDR3 has 15 residues. Germline CDR1 SGHTA, CDR2 FQGNSA. The germline V and J ends were trimmed by 1 base and 2 bases, with 9 bases remaining between them. CDR3 DNA: TGTGCCAGCAGCTTAGTAGGTTCGGGCAATCAGCCCCAGCATTTT. It codes for CASSLVGSGNQPQHF.

This clonotype came up many times. The chain links TRBV4-2 to TRBJ1-1; the D gene is possibly TRBD1 (5 bases). The germline V gene has CDR1 LGHNA and CDR2 YNFKEQ. The V end was cut by 0 bases, the J end by 1 base, with 9 bases between. The CDR3 has 15 amino acids. DNA of the CDR3: TGTGCCAGCAGCCAAGATTTGAGGGGGAACACTGAAGCTTTCTTT. The encoded protein is CASSQDLRGNTEAFF.

This sequence joins TRBV12-3 or TRBV12-4 and TRBJ2-5; 7 bases are a match to TRBD1. Unmatched junction bases numbered 9, after V lost 6 bases and J lost 5 bases. The CDR3 has 14 residues. DNA for the CDR3: TGTGCCAGCAGCGCGACAGGGCTTGAGGAGACCCAGTACTTC. This translates into CASSATGLEETQYF.

This clonotype has a count of ten or more. The chain has TRBV6-4 and TRBJ1-1; D is unresolved. The germline V gene has CDR1 MRHNA and CDR2 SNTAGT. The CDR3 runs to 13 residues. V was cut by 2 bases and J by 8 bases, with 12 bases left in between. In nucleotides, the CDR3 is TGTGCCAGCAGTGACCCCCACGCGCTCGAAGCTTTCTTT. As protein: CASSDPHALEAFF.

This clonotype appeared many times. The chain uses TRBV10-3 and TRBJ2-7, with D tentatively TRBD1 (5 bases). The V end lost 0 bases, the J end lost 6 bases, and 15 bases lay between the germline ends. Germline V gene data show CDR1 as ENHRY and CDR2 as SYGVKD. There are 15 residues in the CDR3. CDR3: CAISESTGPGREQYF. The CDR3 DNA sequence: TGTGCCATCAGTGAGTCAACGGGCCCAGGGCGCGAGCAGTACTTC.